This TCR beta chain emerged from a study of T-cell memory formation after mild COVID-19. V was pared by 3 bases and J by 5 bases, with 16 bases between. CDR3 length: 15 residues. Germline V CDR1 and CDR2: SEHNR, FQNEAQ (reference sequence). Ten or more counts support this clonotype. TCRdb re-called the 5' RACE reads with MiXCR, one entry per CDR3 protein. Among 30,000 to 45,000 distinct CDR3 sequences, over 10% were seen once, and the ten largest hold just under 30%. The chain couples TRBV7-9 to TRBJ1-1, with a weak D call TRBD1 (6 bases). The source is a man in his late teens or twenties who had mild COVID-19 (a few samples of this study predate the infection). Cell type and time point are not known. The sequencing sample was made of PBMCs or a T cell subset sorted from them (not recorded which). CDR3 protein: CASSLFRGLETEAFF. The CDR3, as DNA: TGTGCCAGCAGCTTGTTCCGGGGGCTTGAGACTGAAGCTTTCTTT.